This T cell receptor beta chain was found in a study of patients and donors after allogeneic stem cell transplantation. Each CDR3 protein is one row after TCRdb ran MiXCR on the RT-PCR reads. The sample holds about 200,000 distinct CDR3 sequences, less than 45% seen once. The CDR3 covers 10 residues. V lost 7 bases and J 13 bases, leaving 11 bases between the germline ends. CDR1 and CDR2 (germline): MNHGY, SVAAGI. The origin of this receptor is a human donor who was either an allogeneic HSCT recipient or a stem cell or donor lymphocyte infusion donor (not recorded which). It is not recorded whose cells these are; they may come from a transplant donor. V is TRBV6-9 and J is TRBJ2-1; maybe TRBD1 (6 bases). The sample consisted of blood, either unsorted or a sorted T cell fraction (not recorded which). The CDR3 region is CASKDRAQFF. In DNA form, the CDR3 reads TGTGCCAGCAAGGACAGAGCTCAGTTCTTC.